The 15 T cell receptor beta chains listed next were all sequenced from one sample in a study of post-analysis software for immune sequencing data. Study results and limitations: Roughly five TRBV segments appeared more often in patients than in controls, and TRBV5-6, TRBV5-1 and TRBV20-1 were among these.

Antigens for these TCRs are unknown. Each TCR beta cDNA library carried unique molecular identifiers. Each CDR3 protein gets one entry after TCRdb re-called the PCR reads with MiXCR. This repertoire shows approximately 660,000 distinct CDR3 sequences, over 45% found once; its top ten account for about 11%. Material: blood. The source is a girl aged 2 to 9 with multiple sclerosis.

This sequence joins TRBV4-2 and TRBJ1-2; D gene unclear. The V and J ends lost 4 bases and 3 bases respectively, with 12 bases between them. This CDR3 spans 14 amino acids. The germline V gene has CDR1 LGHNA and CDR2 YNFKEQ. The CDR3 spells CASSPSTGDYGYTF. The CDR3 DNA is TGTGCCAGCAGCCCCTCGACCGGGGACTATGGCTACACCTTC.

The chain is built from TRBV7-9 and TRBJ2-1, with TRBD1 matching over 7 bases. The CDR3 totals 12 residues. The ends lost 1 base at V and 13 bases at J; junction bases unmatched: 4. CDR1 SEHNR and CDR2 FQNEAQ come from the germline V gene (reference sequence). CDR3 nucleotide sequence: TGTGCCAGCAGCTTAGAAGGGACAGACCAGTTCTTC. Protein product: CASSLEGTDQFF.

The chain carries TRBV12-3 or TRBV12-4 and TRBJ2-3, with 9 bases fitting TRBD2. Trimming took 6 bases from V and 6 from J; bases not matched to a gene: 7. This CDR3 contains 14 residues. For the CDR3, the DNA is TGTGCCAGCAGCCTTAGCGGGAGAGCTGATACGCAGTATTTT. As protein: CASSLSGRADTQYF.

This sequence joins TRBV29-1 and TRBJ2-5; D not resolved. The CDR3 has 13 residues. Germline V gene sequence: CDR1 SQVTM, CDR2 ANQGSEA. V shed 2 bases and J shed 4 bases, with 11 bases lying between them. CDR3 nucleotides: TGCAGCGTTGAACCCAACATGGGAGAGACCCAGTACTTC. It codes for CSVEPNMGETQYF.

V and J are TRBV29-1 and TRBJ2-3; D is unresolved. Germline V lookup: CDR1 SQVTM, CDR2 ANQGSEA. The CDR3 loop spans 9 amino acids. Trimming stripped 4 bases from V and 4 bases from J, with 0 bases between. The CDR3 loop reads CSVADTQYF. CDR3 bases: TGCAGCGTTGCAGATACGCAGTATTTT.

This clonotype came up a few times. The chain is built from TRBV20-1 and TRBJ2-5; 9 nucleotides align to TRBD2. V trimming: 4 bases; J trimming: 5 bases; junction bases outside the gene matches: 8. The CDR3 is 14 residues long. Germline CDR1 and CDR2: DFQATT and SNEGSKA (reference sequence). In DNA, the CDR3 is TGCAGTGCTACGCGGGGGGGCCGTGAGGAGACCCAGTACTTC. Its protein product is CSATRGGREETQYF.

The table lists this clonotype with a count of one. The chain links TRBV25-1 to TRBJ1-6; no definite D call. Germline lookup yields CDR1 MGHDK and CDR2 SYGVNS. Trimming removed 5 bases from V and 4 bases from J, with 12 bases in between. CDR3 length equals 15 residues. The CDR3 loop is CASSFSQSYNSPLHF. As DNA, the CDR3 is TGTGCCAGCAGTTTTAGTCAGAGTTATAATTCACCCCTCCACTTT. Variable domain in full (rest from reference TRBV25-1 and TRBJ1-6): EADIYQTPRYLVIGTGKKITLECSQTMGHDKMYWYQQDPGMELHLIHYSYGVNSTEKGDLSSESTVSRIRTEHFPLTLESARPSHTSQYLCASSFSQSYNSPLHFGNGTRLTVT.

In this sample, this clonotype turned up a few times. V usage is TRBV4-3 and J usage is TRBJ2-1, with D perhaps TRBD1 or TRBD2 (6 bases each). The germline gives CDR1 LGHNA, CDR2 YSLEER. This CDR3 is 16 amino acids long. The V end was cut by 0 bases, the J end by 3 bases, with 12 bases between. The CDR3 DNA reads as TGCGCCAGCAGCCAAGAGACGGGGGCTATCTACAATGAGCAGTTCTTC. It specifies CASSQETGAIYNEQFF.

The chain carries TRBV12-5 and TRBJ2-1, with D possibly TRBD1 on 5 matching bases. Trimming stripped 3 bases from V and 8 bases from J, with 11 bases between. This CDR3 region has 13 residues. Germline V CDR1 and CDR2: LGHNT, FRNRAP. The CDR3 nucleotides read TGTGCTAGTGGTTTAGGGGTGATCGATGAGCAGTTCTTC. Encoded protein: CASGLGVIDEQFF.

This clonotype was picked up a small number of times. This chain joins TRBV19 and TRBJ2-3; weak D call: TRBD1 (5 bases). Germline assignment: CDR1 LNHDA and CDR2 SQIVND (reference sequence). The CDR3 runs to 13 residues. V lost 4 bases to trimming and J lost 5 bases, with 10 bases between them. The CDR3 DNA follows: TGTGCCAGTAGTACGGACACGGGAGATACGCAGTATTTT. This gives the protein CASSTDTGDTQYF.

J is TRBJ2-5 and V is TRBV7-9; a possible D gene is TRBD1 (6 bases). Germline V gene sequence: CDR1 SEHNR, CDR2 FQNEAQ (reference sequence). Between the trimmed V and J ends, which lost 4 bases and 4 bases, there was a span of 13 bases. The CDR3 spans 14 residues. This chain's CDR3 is CASSSYREGETQYF. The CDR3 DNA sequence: TGTGCCAGCAGCTCGTACAGGGAAGGAGAGACCCAGTACTTC.

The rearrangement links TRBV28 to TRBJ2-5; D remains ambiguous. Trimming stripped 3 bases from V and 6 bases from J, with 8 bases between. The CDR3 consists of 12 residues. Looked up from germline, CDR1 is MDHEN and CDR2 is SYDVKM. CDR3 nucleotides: TGTGCCAGCAGTTTCCCCTCGAAGACCCAGTACTTC. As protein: CASSFPSKTQYF.

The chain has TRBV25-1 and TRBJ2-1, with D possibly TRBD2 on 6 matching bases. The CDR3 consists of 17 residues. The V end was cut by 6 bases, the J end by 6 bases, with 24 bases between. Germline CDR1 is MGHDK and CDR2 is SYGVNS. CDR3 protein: CASSPQPRDSPVNEQFF. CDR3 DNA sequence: TGTGCCAGCAGCCCCCAGCCCCGGGACTCCCCCGTCAATGAGCAGTTCTTC.

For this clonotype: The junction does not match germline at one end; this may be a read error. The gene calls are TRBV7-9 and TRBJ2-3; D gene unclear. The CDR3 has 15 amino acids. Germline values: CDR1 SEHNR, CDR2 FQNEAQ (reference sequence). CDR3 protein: CASSPPLFGTDTRYF. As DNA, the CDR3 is TGTGCCAGCAGCCCGCCTTTGTTCGGCACAGATACGCGGTATTTT.

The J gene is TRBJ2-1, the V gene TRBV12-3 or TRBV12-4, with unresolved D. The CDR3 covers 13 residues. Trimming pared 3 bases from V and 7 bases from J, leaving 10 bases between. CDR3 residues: CASSLSRPNEQFF. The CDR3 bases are TGTGCCAGCAGTTTGTCTAGACCGAATGAGCAGTTCTTC.